Following are 11 T cell receptor beta chains from one sample sequenced in a study of blood T cell repertoires in COVID-19. Only in-frame clones appear in the TCRdb table, and some are missing; sequencing was by immunoSEQ multiplex PCR. The table lists 300,000 or so clones, 70% to 90% of them singletons. What was sequenced was PBMCs or T cells enriched from blood (not recorded which). The receptors come from a woman aged 25 to 45 who had recovered from COVID-19.

The V call is TRBV2, the J call TRBJ1-2; 7 bases are a match to TRBD1. Unmatched junction bases numbered 4, after V lost 7 bases and J lost 2 bases. The CDR3 is 13 amino acids. CDR1 and CDR2 (germline): SNHLY, FYNNEI. The CDR3 region has the DNA TGTGCCAGCACTGACAGGGCCAACTATGGCTACACCTTC. Translating gives CASTDRANYGYTF.

This chain uses TRBV9 with TRBJ1-1; D gene uncertain. V was pared by 3 bases and J by 1 base, with 10 bases between. Germline CDR1 and CDR2: SGDLS and YYNGEE. This CDR3 region has 14 residues. CDR3 loop: CASSARGRNTEAFF. As DNA, the CDR3 is TGTGCCAGCAGCGCCCGTGGGAGGAACACTGAAGCTTTCTTT.

This chain joins TRBV5-6 and TRBJ2-7; the D is unclear. This CDR3 spans 17 amino acids. In germline, CDR1 is SGHDT, CDR2 YYEEEE. V lost 0 bases and J lost 0, with 16 bases in between. The CDR3 nucleotides are TGTGCCAGCAGCTTGGCCGGTTTGGCAGGCTACTCCTACGAGCAGTACTTC. This gives the protein CASSLAGLAGYSYEQYF.

Of note for this clone: The junction does not match germline at one end; this may be a read error. This chain connects TRBV7-7 to TRBJ2-7, with a weak D call TRBD1 (6 bases). From germline, CDR1 is SSHAT and CDR2 FNYEAQ (reference sequence). This CDR3 spans 15 amino acids. The CDR3 is CASSPSGTYSYEQYF. The CDR3 region has the DNA TGTGCTAGCAGCCCTTCCGGGACATATTCCTACGAGCAGTACTTC. Full variable domain (missing parts from reference TRBV7-7 and TRBJ2-7): GAGVSQSPRYKVTKRGQDVTLRCDPISSHATLYWYQQALGQGPEFLTYFNYEAQPDKSGLPSDRFSAERPEGSISTLTIQRTEQRDSAMYRCASSPSGTYSYEQYFGPGTRLTVT.

The chain links TRBV27 to TRBJ1-1, with D unclear. In germline, CDR1 is MNHEY, CDR2 SMNVEV (reference sequence). CDR3 length equals 13 residues. Trimming left V 3 bases short and J 4 bases short, with 9 bases between. CDR3 DNA sequence: TGTGCCAGCAGTTTTCTAGGCGGCACTGAAGCTTTCTTT. Its translation: CASSFLGGTEAFF.

The DNA for the CDR3 is TGTGCCAGCACCAGACAGGGCCCGGGTACTGAAGCTTTCTTT. Translated: CASTRQGPGTEAFF. The V and J genes are TRBV2 and TRBJ1-1; 7 positions match TRBD1. The CDR3 is 14 residues long. Germline V gives CDR1 SNHLY, CDR2 FYNNEI. V lost 7 bases to trimming and J lost 5 bases; unmatched junction nucleotides: 10.

V is TRBV18 and J is TRBJ1-2; 7 bases are a match to TRBD1. CDR3 size: 15 residues. Trimming took 3 bases from V and 3 from J; bases not matched to a gene: 7. Germline CDR1 and CDR2: KGHSH and LQKENI. The CDR3 loop is CASSPWGQPDYGYTF. DNA for the CDR3: TGTGCCAGCTCACCTTGGGGACAGCCTGACTATGGCTACACCTTC. Together with reference TRBV18 and TRBJ1-2, the CDR3 gives the full variable domain: NAGVMQNPRHLVRRRGQEARLRCSPMKGHSHVYWYRQLPEEGLKFMVYLQKENIIDESGMPKERFSAEFPKEGPSILRIQQVVRGDSAAYFCASSPWGQPDYGYTFGSGTRLTVV.

The chain uses TRBV27 and TRBJ1-2; 7 positions agree with TRBD1. Germline values: CDR1 MNHEY, CDR2 SMNVEV (reference sequence). The V and J ends lost 6 bases and 6 bases, in that order; junction bases with no gene match: 13. The CDR3 consists of 15 residues. For the CDR3, the DNA is TGTGCCAGCAGCCATAGACAGGGCGGTAGGGATGGCTACACCTTC. Its translation is CASSHRQGGRDGYTF.

The CDR3 DNA follows: TGTGCCAGCAGCCACCCGGGGGGCGGCAACCAGCATTTT. As protein: CASSHPGGGNQHF. This chain connects TRBV12-3 or TRBV12-4 to TRBJ1-5; TRBD1 might be the D (6 bases). CDR3 length: 13 residues. V lost 6 bases and J 12 bases, leaving 18 bases between the germline ends.

This chain links TRBV19 with TRBJ1-4, with unresolved D. The V gene lost 6 bases and the J gene lost 6 bases, with 14 bases spanning the gap. The germline CDR1 and CDR2 sequences are LNHDA and SQIVND (reference sequence). The CDR3 totals 14 residues. CDR3 bases: TGTGCCAGTAGCTCACAGAAGTTGGATGAAAAACTGTTTTTT. This gives the protein CASSSQKLDEKLFF.

The chain joins TRBV5-1 to TRBJ2-1, with 8 bases aligning to TRBD1. J lost 10 bases, V lost 3 bases, and 9 bases had no gene match. Germline loops: CDR1 SGHRS, CDR2 YFSETQ. The CDR3 is 14 amino acids. The CDR3 DNA reads TGCGCCAGCAGCTCAGGACAGGGAACAGGGGAGCAGTTCTTC. It translates to CASSSGQGTGEQFF.